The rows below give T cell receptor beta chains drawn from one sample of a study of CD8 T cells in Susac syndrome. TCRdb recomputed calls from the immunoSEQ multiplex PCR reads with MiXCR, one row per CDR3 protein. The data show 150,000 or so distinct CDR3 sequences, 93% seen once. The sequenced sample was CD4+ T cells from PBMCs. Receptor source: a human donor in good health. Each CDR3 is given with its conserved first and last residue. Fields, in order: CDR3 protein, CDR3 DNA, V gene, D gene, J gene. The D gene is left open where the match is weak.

cdr3_aa: CSAVGGNQPQHF
cdr3_nt: TGCAGTGCGGTCGGGGGGAATCAGCCCCAGCATTTT
v_call: TRBV20-1
d_call: -
j_call: TRBJ1-5

cdr3_aa: CAWSVQQETQYF
cdr3_nt: TGTGCCTGGAGTGTACAACAAGAGACCCAGTACTTC
v_call: TRBV30
d_call: -
j_call: TRBJ2-5

cdr3_aa: CASSLGIWTGNTGELFF
cdr3_nt: TGTGCCAGCAGCTTAGGAATCTGGACAGGGAACACCGGGGAGCTGTTTTTT
v_call: TRBV5-8
d_call: TRBD1
j_call: TRBJ2-2

cdr3_aa: CSAREGGSWAETQYF
cdr3_nt: TGCAGTGCTAGAGAGGGGGGCAGTTGGGCAGAGACCCAGTACTTC
v_call: TRBV20-1
d_call: -
j_call: TRBJ2-5

cdr3_aa: CASSLGGSRGDEQFF
cdr3_nt: TGTGCCAGCAGCTTGGGGGGCTCTCGGGGGGATGAGCAGTTCTTC
v_call: TRBV5-4
d_call: TRBD2
j_call: TRBJ2-1

cdr3_aa: CSANRGQYNEQFF
cdr3_nt: TGCAGCGCTAACCGCGGGCAATACAATGAGCAGTTCTTC
v_call: TRBV29-1
d_call: -
j_call: TRBJ2-1

cdr3_aa: CASTLMEGTEAFF
cdr3_nt: TGTGCCAGCACCCTAATGGAGGGTACTGAAGCTTTCTTT
v_call: TRBV25-1
d_call: -
j_call: TRBJ1-1

cdr3_aa: CASGQWPSTDTQYF
cdr3_nt: TGCGCCAGCGGCCAATGGCCCAGCACAGATACGCAGTATTTT
v_call: TRBV4-1
d_call: -
j_call: TRBJ2-3

cdr3_aa: CASSLAAGSSEAFF
cdr3_nt: TGTGCCAGCAGCTTAGCTGCAGGGAGTTCTGAAGCTTTCTTT
v_call: TRBV7-6
d_call: -
j_call: TRBJ1-1

cdr3_aa: CARGLSGGEETQYF
cdr3_nt: TGTGCCAGGGGTCTTAGCGGGGGGGAAGAGACCCAGTACTTC
v_call: TRBV6-1
d_call: TRBD2
j_call: TRBJ2-5

cdr3_aa: CSVDRDRGHNYGYTF
cdr3_nt: TGCAGCGTTGATAGGGACAGGGGACATAACTATGGCTACACCTTC
v_call: TRBV29-1
d_call: TRBD1
j_call: TRBJ1-2

cdr3_aa: CASSGETSGWVNF
cdr3_nt: TGTGCCAGCAGTGGGGAGACTAGCGGCTGGGTGAACTTC
v_call: TRBV2
d_call: TRBD2
j_call: TRBJ2-7

cdr3_aa: CASSIEAGQGTGNTIYF
cdr3_nt: TGTGCCAGTAGTATAGAGGCCGGGCAGGGGACTGGAAACACCATATATTTT
v_call: TRBV19
d_call: -
j_call: TRBJ1-3

cdr3_aa: CSVRQGMDQPQHF
cdr3_nt: TGCAGCGTCCGACAGGGGATGGATCAGCCCCAGCATTTT
v_call: TRBV29-1
d_call: TRBD1
j_call: TRBJ1-5

cdr3_aa: CASSLYADQKTQYF
cdr3_nt: TGTGCCAGCAGCCTATACGCTGACCAGAAGACCCAGTACTTC
v_call: TRBV7-3
d_call: -
j_call: TRBJ2-5

cdr3_aa: CASSASGRSYEQYF
cdr3_nt: TGTGCCAGCAGCGCTAGCGGGCGCTCCTACGAGCAGTACTTC
v_call: TRBV7-6
d_call: TRBD2
j_call: TRBJ2-7